This TCR beta chain was recovered during a study of identical twins. TCRdb redid the calling of the 5' RACE reads with MiXCR, one entry per CDR3 protein. The top ten clones hold about 1.6% of a sample with hundreds of thousands of distinct CDR3 sequences, over 9% of them seen once. This CDR3 has 15 amino acids. In germline, CDR1 is ENHRY, CDR2 SYGVKD. V lost 0 bases to trimming and J lost 4 bases; unmatched junction nucleotides: 3. At least ten counts were recorded for this clonotype. The same data also went into a second study, on yellow fever vaccine responses in identical twins.

Specimen: PBMCs. The receptor's source is a woman aged 18-29 years in good health. V is TRBV10-3 and J is TRBJ2-1, with TRBD2 identical over 7 bases. Here the CDR3 DNA reads TGTGCCATCAGTGAGTCTGGGGGAGGGTACAATGAGCAGTTCTTC. This gives the protein CAISESGGGYNEQFF.